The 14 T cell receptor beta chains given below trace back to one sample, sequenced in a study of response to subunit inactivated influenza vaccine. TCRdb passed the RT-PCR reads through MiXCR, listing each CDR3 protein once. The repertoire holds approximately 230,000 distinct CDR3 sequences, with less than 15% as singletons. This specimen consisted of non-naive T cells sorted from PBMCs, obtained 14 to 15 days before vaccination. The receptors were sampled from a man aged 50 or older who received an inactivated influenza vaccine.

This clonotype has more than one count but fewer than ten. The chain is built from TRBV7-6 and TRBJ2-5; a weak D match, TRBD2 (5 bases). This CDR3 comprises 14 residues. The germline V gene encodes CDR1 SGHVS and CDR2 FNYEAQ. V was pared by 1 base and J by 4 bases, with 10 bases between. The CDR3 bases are TGTGCCAGCAGCTTAGTTCCCGAGGGAGAGACCCAGTACTTC. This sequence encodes CASSLVPEGETQYF.

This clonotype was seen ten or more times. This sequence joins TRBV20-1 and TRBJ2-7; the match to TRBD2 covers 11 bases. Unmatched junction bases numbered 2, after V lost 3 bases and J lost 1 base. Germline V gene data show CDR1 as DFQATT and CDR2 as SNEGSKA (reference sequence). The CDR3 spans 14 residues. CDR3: CSARGTSGSYEQYF. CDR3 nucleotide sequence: TGCAGTGCTAGGGGGACTAGCGGATCCTACGAGCAGTACTTC.

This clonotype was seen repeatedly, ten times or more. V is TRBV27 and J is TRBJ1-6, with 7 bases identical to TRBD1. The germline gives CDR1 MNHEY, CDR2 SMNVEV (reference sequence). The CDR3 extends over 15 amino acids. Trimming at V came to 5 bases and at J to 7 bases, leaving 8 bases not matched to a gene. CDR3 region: CASSGLRDSNSPLHF. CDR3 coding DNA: TGTGCCAGCAGTGGTCTCCGGGACAGCAATTCACCCCTCCACTTT.

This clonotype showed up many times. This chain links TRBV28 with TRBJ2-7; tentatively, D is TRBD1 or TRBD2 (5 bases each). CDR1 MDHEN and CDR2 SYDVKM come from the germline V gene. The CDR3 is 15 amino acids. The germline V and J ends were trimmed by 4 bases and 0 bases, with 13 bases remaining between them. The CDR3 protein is CASSSPGPSSYEQYF. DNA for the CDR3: TGTGCCAGCAGTTCTCCGGGACCGAGCTCCTACGAGCAGTACTTC.

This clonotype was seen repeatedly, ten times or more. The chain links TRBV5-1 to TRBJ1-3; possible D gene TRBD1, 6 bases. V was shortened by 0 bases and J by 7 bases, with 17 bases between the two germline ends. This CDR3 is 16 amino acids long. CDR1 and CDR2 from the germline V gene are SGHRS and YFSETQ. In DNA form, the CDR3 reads TGCGCCAGCAGCTTGGAACTCAGCGGGACAAGTAACACCATATATTTT. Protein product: CASSLELSGTSNTIYF.

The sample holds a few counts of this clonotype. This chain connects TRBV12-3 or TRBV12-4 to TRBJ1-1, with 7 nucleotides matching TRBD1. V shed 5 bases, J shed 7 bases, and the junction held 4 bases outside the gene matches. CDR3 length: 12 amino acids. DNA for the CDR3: TGTGCCAGCAGTCCCGGGACAGTTGAAGCTTTCTTT. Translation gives CASSPGTVEAFF.

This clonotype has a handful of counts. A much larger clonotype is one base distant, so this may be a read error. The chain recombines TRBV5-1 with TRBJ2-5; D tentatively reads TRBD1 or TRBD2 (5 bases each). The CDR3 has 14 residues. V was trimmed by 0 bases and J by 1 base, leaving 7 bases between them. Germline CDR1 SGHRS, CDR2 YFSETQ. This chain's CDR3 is CASSLVGTQETQYF. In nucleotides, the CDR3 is TGCGCCAGCAGCTTGGTTGGGACCCAAGAGACCCAGTACTTC.

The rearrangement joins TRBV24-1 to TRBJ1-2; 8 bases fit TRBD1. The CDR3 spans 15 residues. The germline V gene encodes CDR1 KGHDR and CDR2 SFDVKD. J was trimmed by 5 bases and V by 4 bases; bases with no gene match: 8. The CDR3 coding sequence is TGTGCCACCAGTGACTATGGACAGGGAGGTTATGGCTACACCTTC. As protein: CATSDYGQGGYGYTF.

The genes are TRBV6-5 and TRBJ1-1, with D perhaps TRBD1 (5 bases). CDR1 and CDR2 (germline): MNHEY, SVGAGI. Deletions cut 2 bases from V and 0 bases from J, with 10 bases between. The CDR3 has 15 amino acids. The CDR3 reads CASSYMGPMNTEAFF. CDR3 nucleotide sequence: TGTGCCAGCAGTTACATGGGACCGATGAACACTGAAGCTTTCTTT.

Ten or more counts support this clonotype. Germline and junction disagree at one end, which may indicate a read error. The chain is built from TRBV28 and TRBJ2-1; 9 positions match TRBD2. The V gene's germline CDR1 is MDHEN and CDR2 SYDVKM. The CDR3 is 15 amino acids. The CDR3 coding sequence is TGTGCCAGCAGTTTCTATAGCGGGAGATACACTGAGCAGTTCTTC. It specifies CASSFYSGRYTEQFF. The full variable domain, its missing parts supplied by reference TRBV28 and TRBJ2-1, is DVKVTQSSRYLVKRTGEKVFLECVQDMDHENMFWYRQDPGLGLRLIYFSYDVKMKEKGDIPEGYSVSREKKERFSLILESASTNQTSMYLCASSFYSGRYTEQFFGPGTRLTVL.

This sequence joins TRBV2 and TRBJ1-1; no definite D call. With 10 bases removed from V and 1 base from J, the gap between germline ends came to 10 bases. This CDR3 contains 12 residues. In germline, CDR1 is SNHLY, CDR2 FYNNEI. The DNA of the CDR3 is TGTGCCACCAAATTAGGGAACACTGAAGCTTTCTTT. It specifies CATKLGNTEAFF.

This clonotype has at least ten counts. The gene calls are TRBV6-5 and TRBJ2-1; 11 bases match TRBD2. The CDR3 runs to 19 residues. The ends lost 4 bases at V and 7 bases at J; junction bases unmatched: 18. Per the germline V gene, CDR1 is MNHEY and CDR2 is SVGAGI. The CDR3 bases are TGTGCCAGCAGTTCTCGATTGAACTTAGCGGGAGGGCCGGTTAATGAGCAGTTCTTC. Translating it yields CASSSRLNLAGGPVNEQFF.

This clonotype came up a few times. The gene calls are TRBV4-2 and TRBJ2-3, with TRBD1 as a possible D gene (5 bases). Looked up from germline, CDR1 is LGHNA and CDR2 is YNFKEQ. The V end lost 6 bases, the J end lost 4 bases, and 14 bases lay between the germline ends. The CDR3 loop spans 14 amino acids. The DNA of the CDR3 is TGTGCCAGCAGGGCAGGTGGGGCCGCAGATACGCAGTATTTT. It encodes CASRAGGAADTQYF.

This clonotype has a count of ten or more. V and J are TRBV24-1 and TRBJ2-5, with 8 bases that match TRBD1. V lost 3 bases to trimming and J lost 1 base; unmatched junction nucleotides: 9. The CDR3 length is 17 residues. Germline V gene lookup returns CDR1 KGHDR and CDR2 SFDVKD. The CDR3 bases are TGTGCCACCAGTGATCCCGAGACAGGGGCTACCCAAGAGACCCAGTACTTC. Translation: CATSDPETGATQETQYF.